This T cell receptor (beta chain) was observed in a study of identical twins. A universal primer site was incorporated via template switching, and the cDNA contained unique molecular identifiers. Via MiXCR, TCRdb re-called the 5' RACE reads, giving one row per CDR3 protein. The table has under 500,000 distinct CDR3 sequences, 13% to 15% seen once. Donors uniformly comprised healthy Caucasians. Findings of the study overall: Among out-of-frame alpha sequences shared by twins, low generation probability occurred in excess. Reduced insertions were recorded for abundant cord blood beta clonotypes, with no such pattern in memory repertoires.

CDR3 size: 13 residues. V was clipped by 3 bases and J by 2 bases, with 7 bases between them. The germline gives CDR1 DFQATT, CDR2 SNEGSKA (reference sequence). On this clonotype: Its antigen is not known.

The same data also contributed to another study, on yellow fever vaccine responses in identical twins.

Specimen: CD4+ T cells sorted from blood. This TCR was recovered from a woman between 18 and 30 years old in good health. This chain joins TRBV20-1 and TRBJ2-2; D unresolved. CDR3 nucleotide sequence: TGCAGTGCTAGTAGACCTAACACCGGGGAGCTGTTTTTT. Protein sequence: CSASRPNTGELFF.